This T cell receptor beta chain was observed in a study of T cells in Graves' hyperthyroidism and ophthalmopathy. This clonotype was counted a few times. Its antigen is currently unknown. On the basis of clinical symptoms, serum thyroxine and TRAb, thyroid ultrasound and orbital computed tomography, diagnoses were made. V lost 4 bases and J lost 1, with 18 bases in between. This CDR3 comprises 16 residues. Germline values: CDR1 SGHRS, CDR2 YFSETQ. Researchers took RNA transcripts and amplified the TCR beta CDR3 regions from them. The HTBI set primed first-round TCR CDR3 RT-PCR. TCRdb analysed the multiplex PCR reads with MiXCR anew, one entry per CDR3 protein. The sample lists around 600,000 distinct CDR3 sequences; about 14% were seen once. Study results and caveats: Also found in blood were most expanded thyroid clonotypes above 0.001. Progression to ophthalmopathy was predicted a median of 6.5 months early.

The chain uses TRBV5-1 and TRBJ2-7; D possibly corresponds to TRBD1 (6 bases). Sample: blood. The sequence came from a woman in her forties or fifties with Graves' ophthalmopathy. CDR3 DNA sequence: TGCGCCAGCAGCAAAGGGGGTTCCTCCCTTTCCTACGAGCAGTACTTC. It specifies CASSKGGSSLSYEQYF.